The 4 T cell receptor beta chains reported below all come from one sample, sequenced in a study of T-cell memory formation after mild COVID-19. TCRdb called the 5' RACE reads again in MiXCR, with one record for every CDR3 protein. The sample holds about 620,000 distinct CDR3 sequences; 15% to 20% are singletons and the top ten take around 11%. Sequencing input: PBMCs or a T cell subset sorted from them (not recorded which). The origin of the receptors is an adult woman who had mild COVID-19 (a few samples of this study predate the infection). Cell type and time point are not known.

The chain employs TRBV5-1 and TRBJ2-1; D possibly corresponds to TRBD1 (6 bases). The CDR3 totals 15 residues. V lost 0 bases, J lost 7 bases, and 14 bases lay in between. Germline assignment: CDR1 SGHRS and CDR2 YFSETQ. CDR3 in DNA: TGCGCCAGCAGCTTGGACGGGGAAACAGGGAATGAGCAGTTCTTC. Its protein is CASSLDGETGNEQFF. The complete variable domain, with remaining parts taken from reference TRBV5-1 and TRBJ2-1, reads KAGVTQTPRYLIKTRGQQVTLSCSPISGHRSVSWYQQTPGQGLQFLFEYFSETQRNKGNFPGRFSGRQFSNSRSEMNVSTLELGDSALYLCASSLDGETGNEQFFGPGTRLTVL.

This clonotype appeared a single time. The V gene is TRBV7-8, the J gene TRBJ2-1; tentative D call: TRBD2 (6 bases). CDR3 length: 17 residues. Trimming pared 1 base from V and 1 base from J, leaving 14 bases between. Germline V gene sequence: CDR1 SGHVS, CDR2 FQNEAQ. CDR3 DNA sequence: TGTGCCAGCAGCTTAGGGACGGGAGATGGTTCCTACAATGAGCAGTTCTTC. It is translated as CASSLGTGDGSYNEQFF.

The V gene is TRBV7-2, the J gene TRBJ2-3; D uncertain. Germline loops: CDR1 SGHTA, CDR2 FQGNSA. Trimming removed 4 bases at V and 2 bases at J, with 10 bases between. The length of the CDR3 is 14 residues. The CDR3, as DNA: TGTGCCAGCAGCTCCCGACAAGCCACAGATACGCAGTATTTT. Amino acid sequence: CASSSRQATDTQYF.

This clonotype was detected a few times. The CDR3 sequence: CASSWGQGSSYEQYF. CDR3 DNA: TGCGCCAGCAGCTGGGGACAGGGGAGCTCCTACGAGCAGTACTTC. V and J are TRBV5-1 and TRBJ2-7, with 10 bases lining up with TRBD1. Germline CDR1 SGHRS, CDR2 YFSETQ. J gave up 0 bases and V 3 bases, and 3 bases lay outside the gene matches. This CDR3 is 15 amino acids long.